Presented here are 26 T cell receptor beta chains from one specimen sequenced in a study of cytomegalovirus exposure and HLA in healthy donors. The PCR had 60 Vbeta and 13 Jbeta primers. Here immunoSEQ multiplex PCR was the method, and the copy in TCRdb shows in-frame clones only, minus some. Among under 140,000 clones, around 80% were seen once, and the ten largest hold 5% to 8%. The sequenced sample consisted of PBMCs. The receptor set was obtained from a young man in good health and CMV-seropositive.

The rearrangement uses TRBV5-1 and TRBJ2-1, with TRBD2 matching 10 bases. The CDR3 spans 16 residues. The V and J ends lost 0 bases and 7 bases, in that order; junction bases with no gene match: 7. CDR1 and CDR2 from the germline V gene are SGHRS and YFSETQ. CDR3 bases: TGCGCCAGCAGCTTGGGGAGCGGGGGGGCTTGGAATGAGCAGTTCTTC. It translates to CASSLGSGGAWNEQFF.

This clone was seen a handful of times. The chain recombines TRBV7-3 with TRBJ2-7; possible D gene TRBD1, 6 bases. V shed 6 bases and J shed 5 bases, with 14 bases lying between them. The germline V gene encodes CDR1 SGHTA and CDR2 FQGTGA. The CDR3 length is 13 residues. The CDR3 region has the DNA TGTGCCAGCAGTCCTGTCCCAGGGGACGAGCAGTACTTC. Protein sequence: CASSPVPGDEQYF.

The chain couples TRBV15 to TRBJ2-2; 11 bases line up with TRBD1. The length of the CDR3 is 16 residues. V shed 7 bases, J shed 7 bases, and the junction held 11 bases outside the gene matches. Germline V gene sequence: CDR1 LNHNV, CDR2 YYDKDF (reference sequence). As DNA, the CDR3 is TGTGCCACCACCCAGGACAGGGGGCGCCTGAGCGGGGAGCTGTTTTTT. Amino acids: CATTQDRGRLSGELFF.

The CDR3 bases are TGTGCCAGTAGACAACAGGGAGCGCATGGCTACACCTTC. Its protein is CASRQQGAHGYTF. This chain joins TRBV19 and TRBJ1-2; D is possibly TRBD1 (6 bases). Trimming pared 6 bases from V and 6 bases from J, leaving 14 bases between. Germline V CDR1 and CDR2: LNHDA, SQIVND (reference sequence). The CDR3 has 13 residues.

This chain uses TRBV6-4 with TRBJ2-7; TRBD1 is a possible D gene (6 bases). V was pared by 6 bases and J by 7 bases, with 16 bases between. Germline V gives CDR1 MRHNA, CDR2 SNTAGT. CDR3 length equals 13 residues. The CDR3 loop reads CASSLATGSEQYF. The DNA of the CDR3 is TGTGCCAGCAGCCTAGCTACAGGGTCTGAGCAGTACTTC.

The rearrangement links TRBV10-1 to TRBJ2-2, with 7 bases fitting TRBD2. This CDR3 has 14 residues. CDR1 is WNHNN and CDR2 is SYGVQD in the germline V gene (reference sequence). Unmatched junction bases numbered 1, after V lost 5 bases and J lost 1 base. The CDR3 DNA is TGCGCCAGCAGTAGCGGGGAGAACACCGGGGAGCTGTTTTTT. This codes for CASSSGENTGELFF.

This chain connects TRBV13 to TRBJ2-7; 7 bases are shared with TRBD1. V shed 4 bases, J shed 2 bases, and the junction held 14 bases outside the gene matches. The CDR3 totals 17 residues. Germline CDR1 PRHDT, CDR2 FYEKMQ (reference sequence). The CDR3 DNA is TGTGCCAGCAGCTCGAATGACTTCCGGGACAGAGCCTACGAGCAGTACTTC. Its translation is CASSSNDFRDRAYEQYF.

The chain carries TRBV2 and TRBJ2-1; 7 bases map to TRBD2. This CDR3 is 15 amino acids long. Germline V gives CDR1 SNHLY, CDR2 FYNNEI. V lost 6 bases, J lost 0 bases, and 5 bases stayed unmatched. The CDR3 nucleotides read TGTGCCAGCAGCCTCAGCGGGACCTCCTACAATGAGCAGTTCTTC. Its protein is CASSLSGTSYNEQFF.

This chain connects TRBV13 to TRBJ2-7, with a weak D call TRBD2 (6 bases). V lost 10 bases, J lost 0 bases, and 22 bases lay in between. The germline gives CDR1 PRHDT, CDR2 FYEKMQ (reference sequence). The CDR3 loop spans 16 amino acids. CDR3 coding DNA: TGTGCCATCAACCCCCTCCGGACTAATAGCTCCTACGAGCAGTACTTC. Translating it yields CAINPLRTNSSYEQYF.

This clone was seen a single time. The chain links TRBV19 to TRBJ1-3; 8 bases line up with TRBD1. The junction had 8 bases not matched to a gene; V was cut back by 6 bases and J by 1 base. From germline, CDR1 is LNHDA and CDR2 SQIVND (reference sequence). The CDR3 consists of 16 residues. This chain's CDR3 is CASRAVGQGSGNTIYF. In DNA, the CDR3 is TGTGCCAGTAGAGCTGTAGGACAGGGTTCTGGAAACACCATATATTTT.

The chain recombines TRBV19 with TRBJ2-5; 8 positions agree with TRBD2. Germline-derived CDR1 and CDR2 are LNHDA and SQIVND (reference sequence). J lost 1 base, V lost 10 bases, and 8 bases had no gene match. This CDR3 spans 14 amino acids. The CDR3: CATGVAGLQETQYF. CDR3 coding DNA: TGTGCCACCGGAGTAGCGGGGCTCCAAGAGACCCAGTACTTC.

The table lists this clone with a count of one. This chain joins TRBV7-2 and TRBJ2-7; 8 bases match TRBD1. CDR1 SGHTA and CDR2 FQGNSA come from the germline V gene. The CDR3 totals 14 residues. The junction had 4 bases not matched to a gene; V was cut back by 1 base and J by 5 bases. CDR3 sequence reads: CASSLVGQGNEQYF. CDR3 bases: TGTGCCAGCAGCTTAGTCGGACAGGGCAACGAGCAGTACTTC.

This clone was seen more than once but under ten times. This sequence joins TRBV6-6 and TRBJ2-7; maybe TRBD1 (5 bases). V lost 2 bases, J lost 2 bases, and 10 bases lay in between. The CDR3 contains 14 residues. Per germline, CDR1 MNHNY and CDR2 SVGAGI (reference sequence). CDR3 sequence (DNA): TGTGCCAGCAGTTACCAGGGCCCAACCTACGAGCAGTACTTC. Protein sequence: CASSYQGPTYEQYF.

V gene TRBV7-3 combines with J gene TRBJ2-5, with 7 bases aligning to TRBD1. The trim removed 0 bases at V and 3 bases at J, leaving 4 bases unmatched. The CDR3 length is 15 residues. Germline V CDR1 and CDR2: SGHTA, FQGTGA. The CDR3 DNA reads TGTGCCAGCAGCTTAACGGGACAGACAAAAGAGACCCAGTACTTC. It translates to CASSLTGQTKETQYF. Looking up the rest from reference TRBV7-3 and TRBJ2-5 gives the full variable domain: GAGVSQTPSNKVTEKGKYVELRCDPISGHTALYWYRQSLGQGPEFLIYFQGTGAADDSGLPNDRFFAVRPEGSVSTLKIQRTERGDSAVYLCASSLTGQTKETQYFGPGTRLLVL.

J is TRBJ2-2 and V is TRBV11-2; 10 bases line up with TRBD2. The CDR3 is made up of 16 amino acids. Germline assignment: CDR1 SGHAT and CDR2 FQNNGV. V lost 5 bases, J lost 1 base, and 4 bases stayed unmatched. This CDR3 reads CASSPSGGLNTGELFF. CDR3 nucleotide sequence: TGTGCCAGCAGCCCTAGCGGGGGCCTGAACACCGGGGAGCTGTTTTTT.

This chain links TRBV10-3 with TRBJ1-1, with a tentative D call TRBD1 (5 bases). V was clipped by 3 bases and J by 1 base, with 15 bases between them. The CDR3 contains 16 residues. Germline V gives CDR1 ENHRY, CDR2 SYGVKD. The CDR3 DNA reads as TGTGCCATCAGTGAACCACCACAGGACCCGAACACTGAAGCTTTCTTT. Amino acids: CAISEPPQDPNTEAFF.

The gene calls are TRBV5-1 and TRBJ2-2, with 8 bases aligning to TRBD1. The germline CDR1 and CDR2 sequences are SGHRS and YFSETQ. V lost 6 bases, J lost 7 bases, and 5 bases stayed unmatched. This CDR3 has 13 amino acids. The CDR3 DNA is TGCGCCAGCAATGACAGGGGAATCGGGGAGCTGTTTTTT. It codes for CASNDRGIGELFF.

The chain joins TRBV11-3 to TRBJ1-2, with TRBD1 identical over 10 bases. Losses at the gene ends were 3 bases for V and 8 bases for J; bases not matched to a gene: 9. Germline loops: CDR1 SGHNT, CDR2 YENEEA. The CDR3 spans 15 residues. The CDR3 here is CASSFPGQGKFGYTF. Written as DNA, the CDR3 is TGTGCCAGCAGCTTTCCGGGACAGGGGAAGTTCGGCTACACCTTC.

This clone was picked up a small number of times. V and J are TRBV2 and TRBJ1-6; tentatively, D is TRBD1 (6 bases). The CDR3 is 15 amino acids. Germline assignment: CDR1 SNHLY and CDR2 FYNNEI. V was pared by 4 bases and J by 9 bases, with 16 bases between. CDR3 loop: CASSVDRRFGSPLHF. The DNA of the CDR3 is TGTGCCAGCAGTGTCGACAGGAGATTCGGTTCACCCCTCCACTTT.

The chain carries TRBV25-1 and TRBJ1-4, with a possible D match to TRBD1 (5 bases). Germline V gene data show CDR1 as MGHDK and CDR2 as SYGVNS. Between the trimmed V and J ends, which lost 2 bases and 2 bases, there was a span of 15 bases. This CDR3 region has 17 residues. CDR3 bases: TGTGCCAGCAGTGAAAGGGCAGGGTTTGGTACTAATGAAAAACTGTTTTTT. Its protein product is CASSERAGFGTNEKLFF. The full variable domain, completed using reference TRBV25-1 and TRBJ1-4, is EADIYQTPRYLVIGTGKKITLECSQTMGHDKMYWYQQDPGMELHLIHYSYGVNSTEKGDLSSESTVSRIRTEHFPLTLESARPSHTSQYLCASSERAGFGTNEKLFFGSGTQLSVL.

This clone showed up just a few times. The chain recombines TRBV6-5 with TRBJ1-5, with 7 positions matching TRBD1. CDR3 size: 15 residues. Looked up from germline, CDR1 is MNHEY and CDR2 is SVGAGI. Trimming removed 5 bases from V and 11 bases from J; junction bases left unmatched: 15. CDR3 nucleotide sequence: TGTGCCAGCAGTCCCCGGGACAGCGAATTGGTTTCCCAGCATTTT. It translates to CASSPRDSELVSQHF.

This clone was recorded once. This chain links TRBV28 with TRBJ2-7; unclear D gene. The CDR3 has 12 amino acids. V dropped 6 bases and J dropped 7 bases, with 13 bases sitting between them. The V gene's germline CDR1 is MDHEN and CDR2 SYDVKM. The CDR3 nucleotides read TGTGCCAGCAGCAGACCTCCCGGGGAGCAGTACTTC. It encodes CASSRPPGEQYF.

The chain combines TRBV6-5 with TRBJ1-2; D gene uncertain. Germline CDR1 MNHEY, CDR2 SVGAGI. CDR3 length: 13 residues. Deletions cut 8 bases from V and 2 bases from J, with 12 bases between. CDR3 coding DNA: TGTGCCAGCCGGTCGGGCGGGAACTATGGCTACACCTTC. This encodes CASRSGGNYGYTF.

The gene calls are TRBV9 and TRBJ1-2; 7 bases map to TRBD1. Trimming at V came to 4 bases and at J to 1 base, leaving 7 bases not matched to a gene. The CDR3 is 15 residues long. From germline, CDR1 is SGDLS and CDR2 YYNGEE. CDR3 residues: CASSTYRGLNYGYTF. The CDR3 region has the DNA TGTGCCAGCAGCACCTACAGGGGCCTTAACTATGGCTACACCTTC.

The chain joins TRBV5-1 to TRBJ2-1, with 15 nucleotides matching TRBD2. Per the germline V gene, CDR1 is SGHRS and CDR2 is YFSETQ. With 4 bases clipped from V and 7 bases from J, the junction kept 6 bases outside the gene matches. This CDR3 has 16 amino acids. CDR3 sequence reads: CASSPRTSGGANEQFF. DNA for the CDR3: TGCGCCAGCAGCCCGAGGACTAGCGGGGGGGCAAATGAGCAGTTCTTC.

The chain employs TRBV7-2 and TRBJ2-7, with TRBD1 matching 7 bases. Germline V gene lookup returns CDR1 SGHTA and CDR2 FQGNSA. The CDR3 extends over 14 amino acids. The V gene end was trimmed by 1 base and the J gene end by 9 bases; junction bases not matched to a gene: 9. The chain's CDR3 is CASSLGAGPGGQYF. Here the CDR3 DNA reads TGTGCCAGCAGCTTAGGGGCAGGCCCAGGGGGGCAGTACTTC.